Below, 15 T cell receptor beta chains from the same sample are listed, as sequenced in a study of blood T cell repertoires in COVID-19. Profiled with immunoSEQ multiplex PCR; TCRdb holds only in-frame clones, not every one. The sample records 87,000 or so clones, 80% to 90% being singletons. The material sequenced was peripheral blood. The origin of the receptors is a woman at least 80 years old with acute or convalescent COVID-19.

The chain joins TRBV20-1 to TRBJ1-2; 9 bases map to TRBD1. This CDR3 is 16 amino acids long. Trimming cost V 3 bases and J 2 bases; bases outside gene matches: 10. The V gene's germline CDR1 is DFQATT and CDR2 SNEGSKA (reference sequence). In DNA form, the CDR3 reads TGCAGTGCTAGTGGGGGACAGGGAAGAGGGAACTATGGCTACACCTTC. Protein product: CSASGGQGRGNYGYTF.

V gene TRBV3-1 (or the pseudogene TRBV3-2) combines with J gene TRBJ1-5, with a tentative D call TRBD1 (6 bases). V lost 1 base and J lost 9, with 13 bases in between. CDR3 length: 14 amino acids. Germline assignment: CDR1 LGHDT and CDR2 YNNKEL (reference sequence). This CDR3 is CASSQAAGVAPQHF. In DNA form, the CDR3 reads TGTGCCAGCAGCCAAGCGGCAGGGGTTGCGCCCCAGCATTTT.

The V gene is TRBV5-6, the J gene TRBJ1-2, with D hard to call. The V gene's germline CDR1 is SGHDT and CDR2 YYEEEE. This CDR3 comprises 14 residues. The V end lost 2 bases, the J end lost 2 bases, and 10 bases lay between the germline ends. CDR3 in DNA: TGTGCCAGCAGCTTCAAAACTAAAAACTATGGCTACACCTTC. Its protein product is CASSFKTKNYGYTF.

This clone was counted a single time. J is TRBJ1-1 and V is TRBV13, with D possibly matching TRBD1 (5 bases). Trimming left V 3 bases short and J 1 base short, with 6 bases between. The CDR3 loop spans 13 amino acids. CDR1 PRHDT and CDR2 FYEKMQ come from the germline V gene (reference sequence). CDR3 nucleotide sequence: TGTGCCAGCAGCTTGCAGGGGAACACTGAAGCTTTCTTT. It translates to CASSLQGNTEAFF.

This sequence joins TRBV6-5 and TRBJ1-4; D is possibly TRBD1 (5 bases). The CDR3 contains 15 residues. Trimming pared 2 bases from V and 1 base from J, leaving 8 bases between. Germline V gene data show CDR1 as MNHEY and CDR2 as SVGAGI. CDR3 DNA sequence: TGTGCCAGCAGTTACGGGGCAGGAACTAATGAAAAACTGTTTTTT. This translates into CASSYGAGTNEKLFF.

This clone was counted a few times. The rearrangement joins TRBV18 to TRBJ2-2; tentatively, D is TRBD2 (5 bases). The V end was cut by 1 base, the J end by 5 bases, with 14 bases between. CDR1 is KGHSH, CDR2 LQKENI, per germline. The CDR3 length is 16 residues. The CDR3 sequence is CASSPQGRTGTGELFF. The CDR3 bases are TGTGCCAGCTCACCACAGGGCAGGACGGGGACCGGGGAGCTGTTTTTT. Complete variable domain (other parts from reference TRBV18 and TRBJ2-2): NAGVMQNPRHLVRRRGQEARLRCSPMKGHSHVYWYRQLPEEGLKFMVYLQKENIIDESGMPKERFSAEFPKEGPSILRIQQVVRGDSAAYFCASSPQGRTGTGELFFGEGSRLTVL.

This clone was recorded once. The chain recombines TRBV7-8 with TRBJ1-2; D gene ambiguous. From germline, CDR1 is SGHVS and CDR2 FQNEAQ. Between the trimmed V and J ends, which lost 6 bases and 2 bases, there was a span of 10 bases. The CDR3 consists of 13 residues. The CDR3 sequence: CASSSDKNYGYTF. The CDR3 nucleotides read TGTGCCAGCAGTTCTGACAAGAACTATGGCTACACCTTC.

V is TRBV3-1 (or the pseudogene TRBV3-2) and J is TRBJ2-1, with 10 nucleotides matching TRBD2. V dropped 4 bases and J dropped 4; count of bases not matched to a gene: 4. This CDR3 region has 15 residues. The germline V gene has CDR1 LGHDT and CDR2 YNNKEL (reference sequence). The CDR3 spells CASSLGLAAYNEQFF. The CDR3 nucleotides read TGTGCCAGCAGCCTTGGACTAGCGGCTTACAATGAGCAGTTCTTC.

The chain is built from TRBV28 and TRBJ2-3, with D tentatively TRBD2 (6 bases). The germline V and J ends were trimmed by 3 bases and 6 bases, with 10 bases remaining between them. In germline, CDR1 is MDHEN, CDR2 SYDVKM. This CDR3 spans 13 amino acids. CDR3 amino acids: CASSLEGPDTQYF. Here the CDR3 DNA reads TGTGCCAGCAGTTTGGAGGGCCCTGATACGCAGTATTTT. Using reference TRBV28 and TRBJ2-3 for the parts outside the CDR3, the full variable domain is DVKVTQSSRYLVKRTGEKVFLECVQDMDHENMFWYRQDPGLGLRLIYFSYDVKMKEKGDIPEGYSVSREKKERFSLILESASTNQTSMYLCASSLEGPDTQYFGPGTRLTVL.

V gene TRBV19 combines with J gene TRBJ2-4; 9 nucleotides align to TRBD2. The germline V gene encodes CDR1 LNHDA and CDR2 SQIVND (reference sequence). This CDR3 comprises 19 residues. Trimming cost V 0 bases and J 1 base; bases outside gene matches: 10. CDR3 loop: CASSIDGGGGDQAKNIQYF. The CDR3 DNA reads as TGTGCCAGTAGTATAGATGGCGGCGGGGGGGATCAGGCCAAAAACATTCAGTACTTC.

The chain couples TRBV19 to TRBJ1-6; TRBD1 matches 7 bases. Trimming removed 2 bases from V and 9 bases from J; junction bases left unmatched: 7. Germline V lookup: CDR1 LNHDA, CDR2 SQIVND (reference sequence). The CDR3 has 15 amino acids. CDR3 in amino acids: CASSIRPGGISPLHF. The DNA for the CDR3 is TGTGCCAGTAGTATAAGGCCAGGGGGAATTTCACCCCTCCACTTT.

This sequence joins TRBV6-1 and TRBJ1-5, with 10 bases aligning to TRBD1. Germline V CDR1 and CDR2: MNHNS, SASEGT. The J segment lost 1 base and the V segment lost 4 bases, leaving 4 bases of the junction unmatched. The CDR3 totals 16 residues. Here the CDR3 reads CASSARQGASNQPQHF. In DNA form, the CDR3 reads TGTGCCAGCAGTGCCCGACAGGGGGCGAGCAATCAGCCCCAGCATTTT.

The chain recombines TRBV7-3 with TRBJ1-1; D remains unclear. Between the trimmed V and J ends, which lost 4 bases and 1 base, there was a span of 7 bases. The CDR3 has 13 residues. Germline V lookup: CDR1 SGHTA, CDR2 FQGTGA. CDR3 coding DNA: TGTGCCAGCAGCTCCACACGGAACACTGAAGCTTTCTTT. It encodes CASSSTRNTEAFF. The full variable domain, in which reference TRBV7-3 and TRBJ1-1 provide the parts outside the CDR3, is GAGVSQTPSNKVTEKGKYVELRCDPISGHTALYWYRQSLGQGPEFLIYFQGTGAADDSGLPNDRFFAVRPEGSVSTLKIQRTERGDSAVYLCASSSTRNTEAFFGQGTRLTVV.

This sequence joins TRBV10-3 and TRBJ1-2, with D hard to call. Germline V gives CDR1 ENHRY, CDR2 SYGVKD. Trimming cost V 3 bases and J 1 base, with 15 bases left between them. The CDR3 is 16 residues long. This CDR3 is CAISERRRDLNYGYTF. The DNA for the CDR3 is TGTGCCATCAGTGAAAGAAGACGGGATCTTAACTATGGCTACACCTTC.

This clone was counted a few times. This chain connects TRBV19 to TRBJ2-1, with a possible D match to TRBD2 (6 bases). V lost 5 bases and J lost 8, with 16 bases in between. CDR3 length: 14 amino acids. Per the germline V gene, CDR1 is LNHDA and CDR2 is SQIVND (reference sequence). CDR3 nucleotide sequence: TGTGCCAGTAGTCGTACTAGCCAACATGATGAGCAGTTCTTC. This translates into CASSRTSQHDEQFF.